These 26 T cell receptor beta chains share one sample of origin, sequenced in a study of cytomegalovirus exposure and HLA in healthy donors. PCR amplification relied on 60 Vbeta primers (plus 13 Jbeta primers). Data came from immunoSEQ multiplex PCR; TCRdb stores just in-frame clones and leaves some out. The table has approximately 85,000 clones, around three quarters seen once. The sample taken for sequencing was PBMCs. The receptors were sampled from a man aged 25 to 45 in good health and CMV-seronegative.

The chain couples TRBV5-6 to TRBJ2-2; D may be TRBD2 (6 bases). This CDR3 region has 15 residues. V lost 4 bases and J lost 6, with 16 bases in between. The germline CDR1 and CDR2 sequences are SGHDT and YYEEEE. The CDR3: CASSQPNGGAGELFF. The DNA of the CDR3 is TGTGCCAGCAGCCAACCGAATGGAGGGGCCGGGGAGCTGTTTTTT.

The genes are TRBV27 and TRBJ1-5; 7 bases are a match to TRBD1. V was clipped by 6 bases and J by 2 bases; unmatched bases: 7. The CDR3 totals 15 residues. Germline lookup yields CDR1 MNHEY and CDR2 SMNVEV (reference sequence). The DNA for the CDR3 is TGTGCCAGCAGCCCGACAGGGCCACGCAATCAGCCCCAGCATTTT. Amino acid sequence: CASSPTGPRNQPQHF.

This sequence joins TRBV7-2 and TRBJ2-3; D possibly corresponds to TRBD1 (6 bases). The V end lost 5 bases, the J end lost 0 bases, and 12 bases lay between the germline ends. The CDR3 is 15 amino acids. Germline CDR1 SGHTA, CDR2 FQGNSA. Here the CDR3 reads CASSPQGGSTDTQYF. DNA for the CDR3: TGTGCCAGCAGCCCACAGGGTGGTAGCACAGATACGCAGTATTTT.

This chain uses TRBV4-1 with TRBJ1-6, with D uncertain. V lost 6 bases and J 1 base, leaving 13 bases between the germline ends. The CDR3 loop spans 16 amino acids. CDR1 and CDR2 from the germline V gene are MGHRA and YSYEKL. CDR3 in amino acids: CASRYEGGSYNSPLHF. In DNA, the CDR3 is TGCGCCAGCAGATATGAGGGTGGGTCCTATAATTCACCCCTCCACTTT.

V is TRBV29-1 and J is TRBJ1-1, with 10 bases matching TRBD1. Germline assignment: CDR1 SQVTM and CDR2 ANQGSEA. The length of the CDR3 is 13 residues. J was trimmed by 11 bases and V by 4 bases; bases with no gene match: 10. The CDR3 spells CSVGGGDRGGAFF. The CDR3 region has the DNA TGCAGCGTTGGTGGTGGGGACAGGGGAGGGGCTTTCTTT.

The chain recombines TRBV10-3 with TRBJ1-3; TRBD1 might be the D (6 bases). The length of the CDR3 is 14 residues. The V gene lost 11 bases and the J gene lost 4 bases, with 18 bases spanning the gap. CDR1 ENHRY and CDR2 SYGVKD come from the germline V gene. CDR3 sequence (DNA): TGTGCCTCATGGGGGGGCTTATCGGGAAACACCATATATTTT. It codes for CASWGGLSGNTIYF.

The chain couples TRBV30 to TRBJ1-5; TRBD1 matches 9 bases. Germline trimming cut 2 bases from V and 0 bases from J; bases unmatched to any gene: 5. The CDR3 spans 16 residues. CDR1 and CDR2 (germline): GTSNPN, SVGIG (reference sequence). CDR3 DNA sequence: TGTGCCTGGAGTAGGGACAGGGTTGGTAGCAATCAGCCCCAGCATTTT. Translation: CAWSRDRVGSNQPQHF.

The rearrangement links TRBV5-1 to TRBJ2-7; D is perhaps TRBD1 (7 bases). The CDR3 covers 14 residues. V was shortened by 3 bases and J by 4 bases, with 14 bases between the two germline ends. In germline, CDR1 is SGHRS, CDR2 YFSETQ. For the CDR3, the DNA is TGCGCCAGCAGCTCGGACTCAGGGGGGTACGAGCAGTACTTC. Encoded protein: CASSSDSGGYEQYF.

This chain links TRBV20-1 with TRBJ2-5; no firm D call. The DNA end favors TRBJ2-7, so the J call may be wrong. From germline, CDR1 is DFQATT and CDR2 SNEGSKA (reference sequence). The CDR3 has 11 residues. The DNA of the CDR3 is TGCAGTGCTAGCCCGGACTACGAGCAGTACTTC. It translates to CSASPDYEQYF.

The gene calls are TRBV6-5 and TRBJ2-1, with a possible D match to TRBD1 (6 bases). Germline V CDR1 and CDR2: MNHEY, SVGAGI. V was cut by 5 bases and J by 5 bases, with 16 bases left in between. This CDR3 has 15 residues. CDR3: CASSTTGRPDNEQFF. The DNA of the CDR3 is TGTGCCAGCAGTACGACAGGCCGCCCGGACAATGAGCAGTTCTTC.

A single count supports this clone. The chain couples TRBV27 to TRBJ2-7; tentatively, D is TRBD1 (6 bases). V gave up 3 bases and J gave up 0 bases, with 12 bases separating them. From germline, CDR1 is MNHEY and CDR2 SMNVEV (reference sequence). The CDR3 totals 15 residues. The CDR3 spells CASSFKGVTSYEQYF. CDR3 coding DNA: TGTGCCAGCAGTTTTAAGGGGGTGACCTCCTACGAGCAGTACTTC.

CDR3 sequence reads: CASSFGHGYGYTF. CDR3 in DNA: TGTGCCAGCAGTTTCGGACACGGCTATGGCTACACCTTC. The chain joins TRBV27 to TRBJ1-2; D is possibly TRBD1 (5 bases). The ends were cut back, 3 bases at V and 4 bases at J, with 9 bases in the middle. This CDR3 is 13 amino acids long. CDR1 MNHEY and CDR2 SMNVEV come from the germline V gene (reference sequence).

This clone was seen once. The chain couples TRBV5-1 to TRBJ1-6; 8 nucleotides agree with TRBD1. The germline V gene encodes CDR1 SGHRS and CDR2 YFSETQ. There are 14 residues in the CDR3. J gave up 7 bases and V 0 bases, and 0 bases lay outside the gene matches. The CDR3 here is CASSLDRGNSPLHF. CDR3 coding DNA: TGCGCCAGCAGCTTGGACAGGGGGAATTCACCCCTCCACTTT.

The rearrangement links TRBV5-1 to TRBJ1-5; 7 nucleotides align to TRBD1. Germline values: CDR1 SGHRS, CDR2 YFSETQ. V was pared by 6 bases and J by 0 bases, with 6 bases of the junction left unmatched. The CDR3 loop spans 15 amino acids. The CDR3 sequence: CASKTGDDSNQPQHF. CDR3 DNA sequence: TGCGCCAGCAAAACAGGGGATGATAGCAATCAGCCCCAGCATTTT.

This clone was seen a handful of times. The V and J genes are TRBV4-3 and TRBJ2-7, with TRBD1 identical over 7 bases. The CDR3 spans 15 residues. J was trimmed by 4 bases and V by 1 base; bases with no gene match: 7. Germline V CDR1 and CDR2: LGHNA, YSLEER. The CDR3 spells CASSQVTGVGYEQYF. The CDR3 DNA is TGCGCCAGCAGCCAAGTAACAGGGGTAGGGTACGAGCAGTACTTC.

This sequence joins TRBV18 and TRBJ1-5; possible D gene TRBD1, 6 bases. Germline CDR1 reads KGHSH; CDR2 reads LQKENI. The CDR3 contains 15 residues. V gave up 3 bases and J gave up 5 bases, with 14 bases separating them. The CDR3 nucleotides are TGTGCCAGCTCACCTAATCGGGGGGGCGATCAGCCCCAGCATTTT. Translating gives CASSPNRGGDQPQHF.

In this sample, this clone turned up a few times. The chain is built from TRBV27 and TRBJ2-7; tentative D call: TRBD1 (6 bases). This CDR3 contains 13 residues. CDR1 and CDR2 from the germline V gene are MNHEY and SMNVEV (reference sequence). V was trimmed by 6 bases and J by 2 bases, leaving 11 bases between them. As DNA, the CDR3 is TGTGCCAGCAGAACCCGGGACACCTACGAGCAGTACTTC. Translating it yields CASRTRDTYEQYF.

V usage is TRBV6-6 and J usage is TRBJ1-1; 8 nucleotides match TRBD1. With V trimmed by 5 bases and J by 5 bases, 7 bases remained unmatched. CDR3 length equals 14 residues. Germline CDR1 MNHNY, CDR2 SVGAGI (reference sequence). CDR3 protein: CASSLDRGGTEAFF. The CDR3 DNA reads TGTGCCAGCAGTCTCGACAGGGGAGGGACTGAAGCTTTCTTT.

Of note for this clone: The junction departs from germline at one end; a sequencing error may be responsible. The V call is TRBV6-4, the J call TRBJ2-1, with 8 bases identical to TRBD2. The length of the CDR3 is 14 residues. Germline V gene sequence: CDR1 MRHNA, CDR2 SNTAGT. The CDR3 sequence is CAGSDGVAGNEQFF. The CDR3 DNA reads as TGTGCCGGCAGTGACGGGGTAGCGGGGAATGAGCAGTTCTTC.

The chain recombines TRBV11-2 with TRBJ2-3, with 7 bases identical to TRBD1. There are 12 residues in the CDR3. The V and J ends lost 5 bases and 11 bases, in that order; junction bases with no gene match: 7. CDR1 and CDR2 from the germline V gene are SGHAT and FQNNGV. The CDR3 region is CASSRGQAQQYF. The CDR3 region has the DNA TGTGCCAGCAGCCGAGGACAGGCCCAGCAGTATTTT.

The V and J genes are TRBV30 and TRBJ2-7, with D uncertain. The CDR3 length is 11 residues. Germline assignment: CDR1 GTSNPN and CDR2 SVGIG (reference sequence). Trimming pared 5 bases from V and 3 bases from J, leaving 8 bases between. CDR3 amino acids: CAWEAYYEQYF. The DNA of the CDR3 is TGTGCCTGGGAGGCCTACTACGAGCAGTACTTC.

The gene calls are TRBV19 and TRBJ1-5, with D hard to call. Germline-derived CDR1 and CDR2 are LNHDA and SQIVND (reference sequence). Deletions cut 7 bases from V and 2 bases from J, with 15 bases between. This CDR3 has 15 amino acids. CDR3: CASTQRVWGNQPQHF. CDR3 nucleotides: TGTGCCAGTACCCAGAGGGTATGGGGCAATCAGCCCCAGCATTTT.

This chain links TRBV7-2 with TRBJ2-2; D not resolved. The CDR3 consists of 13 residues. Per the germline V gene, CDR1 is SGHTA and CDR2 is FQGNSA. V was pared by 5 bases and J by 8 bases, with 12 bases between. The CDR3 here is CASSHTPGGELFF. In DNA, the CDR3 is TGTGCCAGCAGCCATACCCCCGGTGGGGAGCTGTTTTTT.

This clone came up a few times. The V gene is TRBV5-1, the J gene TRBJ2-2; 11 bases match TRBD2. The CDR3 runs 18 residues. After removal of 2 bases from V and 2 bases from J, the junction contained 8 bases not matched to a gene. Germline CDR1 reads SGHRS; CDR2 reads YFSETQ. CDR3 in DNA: TGCGCCAGCAGCTTCGTGGTGCTAGCGGGAGGAAACACCGGGGAGCTGTTTTTT. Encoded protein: CASSFVVLAGGNTGELFF. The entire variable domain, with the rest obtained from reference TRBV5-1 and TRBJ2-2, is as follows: KAGVTQTPRYLIKTRGQQVTLSCSPISGHRSVSWYQQTPGQGLQFLFEYFSETQRNKGNFPGRFSGRQFSNSRSEMNVSTLELGDSALYLCASSFVVLAGGNTGELFFGEGSRLTVL.

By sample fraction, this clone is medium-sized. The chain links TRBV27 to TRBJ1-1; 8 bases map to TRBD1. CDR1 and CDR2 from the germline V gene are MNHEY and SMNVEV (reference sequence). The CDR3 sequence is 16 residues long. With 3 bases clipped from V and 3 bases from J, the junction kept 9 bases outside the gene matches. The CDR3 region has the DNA TGTGCCAGCAGTTTCGATCTCAGGGGGCAAGACACTGAAGCTTTCTTT. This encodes CASSFDLRGQDTEAFF.

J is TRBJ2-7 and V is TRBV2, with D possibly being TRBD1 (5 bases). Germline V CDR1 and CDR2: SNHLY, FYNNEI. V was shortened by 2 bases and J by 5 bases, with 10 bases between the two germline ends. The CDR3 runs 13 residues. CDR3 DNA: TGTGCCAGCAGTGAACTGGTCAGGGACGAGCAGTACTTC. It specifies CASSELVRDEQYF.